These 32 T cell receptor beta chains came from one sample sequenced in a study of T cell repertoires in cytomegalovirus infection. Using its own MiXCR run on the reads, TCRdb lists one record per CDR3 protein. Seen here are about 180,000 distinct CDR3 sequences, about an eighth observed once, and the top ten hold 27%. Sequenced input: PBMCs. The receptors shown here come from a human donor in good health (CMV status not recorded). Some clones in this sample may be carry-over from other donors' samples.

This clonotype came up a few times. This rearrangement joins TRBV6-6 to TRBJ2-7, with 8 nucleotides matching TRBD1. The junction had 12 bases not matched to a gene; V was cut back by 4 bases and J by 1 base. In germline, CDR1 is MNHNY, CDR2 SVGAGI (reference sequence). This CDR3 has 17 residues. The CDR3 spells CASSSDRVYKPSYEQYF. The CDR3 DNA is TGTGCCAGCAGTTCGGACAGGGTATACAAGCCTTCCTACGAGCAGTACTTC.

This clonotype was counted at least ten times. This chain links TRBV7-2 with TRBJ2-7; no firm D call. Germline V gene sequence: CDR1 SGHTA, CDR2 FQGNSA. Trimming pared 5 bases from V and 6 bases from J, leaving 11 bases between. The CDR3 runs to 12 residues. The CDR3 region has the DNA TGTGCCAGCAGCCCCCGGTTAGCCGAGCAGTACTTC. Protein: CASSPRLAEQYF. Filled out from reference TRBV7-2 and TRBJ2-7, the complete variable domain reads GAGVSQSPSNKVTEKGKDVELRCDPISGHTALYWYRQSLGQGLEFLIYFQGNSAPDKSGLPSDRFSAERTGGSVSTLTIQRTQQEDSAVYLCASSPRLAEQYFGPGTRLTVT.

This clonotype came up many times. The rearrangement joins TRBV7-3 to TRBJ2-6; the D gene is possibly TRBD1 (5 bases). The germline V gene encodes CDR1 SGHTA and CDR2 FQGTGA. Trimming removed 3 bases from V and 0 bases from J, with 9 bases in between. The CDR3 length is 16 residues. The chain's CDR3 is CASSFDRSSGANVLTF. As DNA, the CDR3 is TGTGCCAGCAGCTTTGACAGAAGCTCTGGGGCCAACGTCCTGACTTTC.

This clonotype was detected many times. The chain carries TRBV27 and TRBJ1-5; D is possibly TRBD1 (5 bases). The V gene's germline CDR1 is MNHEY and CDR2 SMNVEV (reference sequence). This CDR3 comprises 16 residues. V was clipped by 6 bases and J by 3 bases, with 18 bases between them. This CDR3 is CASSLLGGRVNQPQHF. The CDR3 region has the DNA TGTGCCAGCAGCCTTTTGGGGGGTCGGGTCAATCAGCCCCAGCATTTT.

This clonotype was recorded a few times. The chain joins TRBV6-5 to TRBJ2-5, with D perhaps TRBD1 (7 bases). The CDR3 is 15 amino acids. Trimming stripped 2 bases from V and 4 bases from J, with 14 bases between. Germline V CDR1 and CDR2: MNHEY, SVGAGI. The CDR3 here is CASSYRQGGGETQYF. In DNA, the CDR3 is TGTGCCAGCAGTTACCGACAGGGAGGCGGAGAGACCCAGTACTTC.

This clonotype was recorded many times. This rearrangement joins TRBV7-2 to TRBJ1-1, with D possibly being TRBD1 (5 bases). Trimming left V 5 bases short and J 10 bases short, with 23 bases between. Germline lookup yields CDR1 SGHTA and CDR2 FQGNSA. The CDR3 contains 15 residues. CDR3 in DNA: TGTGCCAGCAGCCCCATGGGACTCTTGGGACGAGTAGCTTTCTTT. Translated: CASSPMGLLGRVAFF.

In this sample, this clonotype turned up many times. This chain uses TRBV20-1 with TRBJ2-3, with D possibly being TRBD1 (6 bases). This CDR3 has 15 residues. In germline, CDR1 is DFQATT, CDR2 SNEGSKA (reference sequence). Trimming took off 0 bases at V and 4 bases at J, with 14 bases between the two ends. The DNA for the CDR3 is TGCAGTGCTAGAGATATCAGGGGCTCGGCAGATACGCAGTATTTT. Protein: CSARDIRGSADTQYF.

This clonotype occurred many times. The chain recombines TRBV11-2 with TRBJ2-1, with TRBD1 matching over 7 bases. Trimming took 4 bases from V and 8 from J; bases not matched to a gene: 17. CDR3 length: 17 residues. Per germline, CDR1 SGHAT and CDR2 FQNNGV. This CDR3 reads CASSSVKRDGRGHEQFF. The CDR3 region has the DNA TGTGCCAGCAGCTCAGTAAAAAGGGACGGTAGGGGGCATGAGCAGTTCTTC.

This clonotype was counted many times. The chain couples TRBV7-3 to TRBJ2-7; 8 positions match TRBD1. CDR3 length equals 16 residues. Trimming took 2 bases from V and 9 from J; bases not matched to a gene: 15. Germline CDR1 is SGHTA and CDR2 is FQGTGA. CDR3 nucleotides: TGTGCCAGCAGCTTATATCCTAGGGGACAGGATCGTTGGCAGTACTTC. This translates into CASSLYPRGQDRWQYF.

CDR3 nucleotide sequence: TGCAGCGCCGGAGGGGGGGCGAAAAATCAGCCCCAGCATTTT. Amino acids: CSAGGGAKNQPQHF. The chain uses TRBV29-1 and TRBJ1-5; TRBD1 might be the D (6 bases). V was shortened by 7 bases and J by 4 bases, with 17 bases between the two germline ends. This CDR3 spans 14 amino acids. From germline, CDR1 is SQVTM and CDR2 ANQGSEA.

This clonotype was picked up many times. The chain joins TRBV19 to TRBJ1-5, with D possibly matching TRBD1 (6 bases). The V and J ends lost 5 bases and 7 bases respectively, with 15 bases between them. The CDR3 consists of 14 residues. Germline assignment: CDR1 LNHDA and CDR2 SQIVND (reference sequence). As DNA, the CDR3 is TGTGCCAGTAGTCTCAGGGGTTCCGGACAGCCCCAGCATTTT. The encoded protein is CASSLRGSGQPQHF.

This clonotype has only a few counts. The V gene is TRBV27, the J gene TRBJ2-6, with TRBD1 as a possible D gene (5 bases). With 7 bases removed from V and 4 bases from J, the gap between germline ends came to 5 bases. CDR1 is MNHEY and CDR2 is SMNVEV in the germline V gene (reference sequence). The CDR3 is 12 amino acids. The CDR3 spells CASKGGANVLTF. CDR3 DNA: TGTGCCAGCAAGGGGGGGGCCAACGTCCTGACTTTC.

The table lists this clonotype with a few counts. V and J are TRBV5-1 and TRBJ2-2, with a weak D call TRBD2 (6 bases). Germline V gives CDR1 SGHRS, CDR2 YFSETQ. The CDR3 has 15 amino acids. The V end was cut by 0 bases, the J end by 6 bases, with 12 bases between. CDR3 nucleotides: TGCGCCAGCAGCTTGGTCGTAGGAGGGGCCGGGGAGCTGTTTTTT. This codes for CASSLVVGGAGELFF.

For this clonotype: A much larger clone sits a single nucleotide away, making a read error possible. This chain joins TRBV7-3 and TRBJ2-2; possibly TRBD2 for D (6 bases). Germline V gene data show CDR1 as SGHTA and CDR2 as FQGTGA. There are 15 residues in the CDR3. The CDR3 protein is CVSSGGSTNTGELFF. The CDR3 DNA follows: TGTGTCAGCAGTGGGGGGTCCACGAACACCGGGGAGCTGTTTTTT.

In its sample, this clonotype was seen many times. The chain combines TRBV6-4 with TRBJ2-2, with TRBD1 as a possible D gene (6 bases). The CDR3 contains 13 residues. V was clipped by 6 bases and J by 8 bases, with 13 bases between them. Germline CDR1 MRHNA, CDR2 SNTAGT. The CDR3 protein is CASRGQGIGELFF. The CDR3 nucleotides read TGTGCCAGCAGAGGGCAGGGGATTGGGGAGCTGTTTTTT.

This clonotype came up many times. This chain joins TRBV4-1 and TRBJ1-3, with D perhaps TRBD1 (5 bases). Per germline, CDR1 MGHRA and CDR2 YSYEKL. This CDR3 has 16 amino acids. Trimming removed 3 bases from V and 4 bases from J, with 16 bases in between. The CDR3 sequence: CASSHLGQFLGNTIYF. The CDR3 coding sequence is TGCGCCAGCAGCCACCTGGGGCAGTTCTTAGGAAACACCATATATTTT.

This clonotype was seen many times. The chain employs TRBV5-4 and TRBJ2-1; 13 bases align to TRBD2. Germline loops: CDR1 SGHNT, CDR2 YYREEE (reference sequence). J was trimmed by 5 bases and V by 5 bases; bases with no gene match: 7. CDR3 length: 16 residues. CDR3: CASSRTSGSQNNEQFF. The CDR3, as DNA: TGTGCCAGCAGTCGGACTAGCGGGAGTCAGAACAATGAGCAGTTCTTC.

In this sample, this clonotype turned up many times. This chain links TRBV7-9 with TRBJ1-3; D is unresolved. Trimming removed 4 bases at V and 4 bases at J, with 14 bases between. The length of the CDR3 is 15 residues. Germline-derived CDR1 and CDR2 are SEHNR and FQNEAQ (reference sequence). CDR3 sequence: CASSSQVGSGNTIYF. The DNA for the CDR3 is TGTGCCAGCAGCTCCCAAGTCGGATCCGGAAACACCATATATTTT.

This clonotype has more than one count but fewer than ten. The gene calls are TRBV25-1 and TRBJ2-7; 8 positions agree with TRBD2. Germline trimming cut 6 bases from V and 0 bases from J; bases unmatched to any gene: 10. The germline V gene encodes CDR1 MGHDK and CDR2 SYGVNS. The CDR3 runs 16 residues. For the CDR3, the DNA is TGTGCCAGCAGCGACTGGGGTGCGGGAGGCTCCTACGAGCAGTACTTC. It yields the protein CASSDWGAGGSYEQYF.

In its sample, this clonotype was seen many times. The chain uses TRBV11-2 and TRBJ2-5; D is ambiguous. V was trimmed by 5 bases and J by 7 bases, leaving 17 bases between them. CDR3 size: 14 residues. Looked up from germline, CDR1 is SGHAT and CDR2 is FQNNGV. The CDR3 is CASSVPGPTGTQYF. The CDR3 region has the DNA TGTGCCAGCAGCGTTCCCGGCCCGACGGGGACCCAGTACTTC.

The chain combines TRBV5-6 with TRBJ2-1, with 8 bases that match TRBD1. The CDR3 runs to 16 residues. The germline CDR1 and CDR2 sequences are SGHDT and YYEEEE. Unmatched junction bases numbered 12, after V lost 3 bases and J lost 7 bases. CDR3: CASSYQGAAFQNEQFF. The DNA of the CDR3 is TGTGCCAGCAGCTACCAGGGGGCAGCATTTCAAAATGAGCAGTTCTTC.

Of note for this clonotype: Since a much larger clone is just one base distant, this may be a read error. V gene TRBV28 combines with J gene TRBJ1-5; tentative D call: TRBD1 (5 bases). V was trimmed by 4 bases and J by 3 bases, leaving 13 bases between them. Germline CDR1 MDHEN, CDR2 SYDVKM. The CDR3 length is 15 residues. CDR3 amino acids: CASSSQGLTNQPQHF. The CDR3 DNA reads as TGTGCCAGCAGTTCGCAGGGACTGACCAATCAGCCCCAGCATTTT. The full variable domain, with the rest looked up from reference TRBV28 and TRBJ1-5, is DVKVTQSSRYLVKRTGEKVFLECVQDMDHENMFWYRQDPGLGLRLIYFSYDVKMKEKGDIPEGYSVSREKKERFSLILESASTNQTSMYLCASSSQGLTNQPQHFGDGTRLSIL.

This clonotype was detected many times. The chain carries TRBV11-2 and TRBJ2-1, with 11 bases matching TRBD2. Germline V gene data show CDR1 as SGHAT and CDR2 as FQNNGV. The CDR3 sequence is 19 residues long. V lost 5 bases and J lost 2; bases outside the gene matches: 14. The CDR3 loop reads CASSPPQGTSGGAYNEQFF. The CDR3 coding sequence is TGTGCCAGCAGCCCCCCGCAGGGGACTAGCGGAGGAGCCTACAATGAGCAGTTCTTC. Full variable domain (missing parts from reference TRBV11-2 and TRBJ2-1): EAGVAQSPRYKIIEKRQSVAFWCNPISGHATLYWYQQILGQGPKLLIQFQNNGVVDDSQLPKDRFSAERLKGVDSTLKIQPAKLEDSAVYLCASSPPQGTSGGAYNEQFFGPGTRLTVL.

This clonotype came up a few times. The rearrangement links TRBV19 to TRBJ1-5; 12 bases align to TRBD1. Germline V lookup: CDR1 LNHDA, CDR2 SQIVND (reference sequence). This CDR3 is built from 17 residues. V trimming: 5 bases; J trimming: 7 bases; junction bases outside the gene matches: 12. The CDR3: CASSPSPGQGARQPQHF. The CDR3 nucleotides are TGTGCCAGTAGTCCCTCCCCGGGACAGGGGGCTCGGCAGCCCCAGCATTTT.

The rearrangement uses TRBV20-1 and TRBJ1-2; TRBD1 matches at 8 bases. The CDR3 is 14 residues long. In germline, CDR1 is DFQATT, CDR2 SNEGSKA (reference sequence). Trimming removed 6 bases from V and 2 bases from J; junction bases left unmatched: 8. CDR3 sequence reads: CSARRQGQNYGYTF. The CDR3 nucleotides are TGCAGTGCCCGTCGACAGGGGCAGAACTATGGCTACACCTTC.

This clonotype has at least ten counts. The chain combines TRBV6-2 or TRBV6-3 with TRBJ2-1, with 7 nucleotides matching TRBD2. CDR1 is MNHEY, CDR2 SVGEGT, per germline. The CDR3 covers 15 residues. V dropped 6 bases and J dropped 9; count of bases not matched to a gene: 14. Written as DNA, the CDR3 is TGTGCCAGCAGCCCCGGGGGAGGGGTGGGTGGTGAGCAGTTCTTC. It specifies CASSPGGGVGGEQFF.

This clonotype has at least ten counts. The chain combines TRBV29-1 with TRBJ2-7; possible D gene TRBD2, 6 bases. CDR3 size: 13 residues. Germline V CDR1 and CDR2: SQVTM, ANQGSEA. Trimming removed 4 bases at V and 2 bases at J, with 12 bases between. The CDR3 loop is CSVGGGGTYEQYF. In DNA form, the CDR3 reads TGCAGCGTTGGGGGAGGCGGAACCTACGAGCAGTACTTC.

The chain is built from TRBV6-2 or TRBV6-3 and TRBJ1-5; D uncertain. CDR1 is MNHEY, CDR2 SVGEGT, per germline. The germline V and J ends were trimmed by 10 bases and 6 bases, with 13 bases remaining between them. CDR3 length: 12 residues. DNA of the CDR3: TGTGCCACCTCCGAGGTCGGTCAGCCCCAGCATTTT. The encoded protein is CATSEVGQPQHF.

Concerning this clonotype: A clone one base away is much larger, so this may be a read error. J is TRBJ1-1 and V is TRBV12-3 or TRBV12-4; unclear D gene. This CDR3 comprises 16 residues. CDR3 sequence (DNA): TGTACCAGCAGTGAAGGACGGCCCGGGAGAAGGACTGAAGCTTTCTTT. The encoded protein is CTSSEGRPGRRTEAFF.

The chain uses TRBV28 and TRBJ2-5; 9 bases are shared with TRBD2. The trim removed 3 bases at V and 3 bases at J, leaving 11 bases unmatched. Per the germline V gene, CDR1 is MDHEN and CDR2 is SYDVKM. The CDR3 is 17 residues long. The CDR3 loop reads CASSLPGGAGGEETQYF. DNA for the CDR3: TGTGCCAGCAGTTTGCCGGGTGGAGCGGGAGGCGAAGAGACCCAGTACTTC.

This chain's CDR3 is CSVGLAGRSEQYF. CDR3 nucleotides: TGCAGCGTCGGACTAGCGGGACGTTCCGAGCAGTACTTC. The chain recombines TRBV29-1 with TRBJ2-7; TRBD2 agrees at 12 bases. The CDR3 consists of 13 residues. The V gene end was trimmed by 6 bases and the J gene end by 6 bases; junction bases not matched to a gene: 6. In germline, CDR1 is SQVTM, CDR2 ANQGSEA.

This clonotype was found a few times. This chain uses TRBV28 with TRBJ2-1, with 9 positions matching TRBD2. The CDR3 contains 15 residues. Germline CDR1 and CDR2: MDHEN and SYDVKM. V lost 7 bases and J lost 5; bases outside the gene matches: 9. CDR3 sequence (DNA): TGTGCCAGCATCCATAGCGGGAGTGGGGACAATGAGCAGTTCTTC. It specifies CASIHSGSGDNEQFF.